The 21 T cell receptor beta chains below all came from one sample that was sequenced in a study of T cell responses to AZD1222 COVID-19 vaccine. Repertoires were generated with immunoSEQ multiplex PCR, while TCRdb's copy carries only in-frame clones and drops some. The sample lists 160,000 or so clones; approximately 90% were seen once. This sample comprised peripheral blood, obtained 28 days after the second AZD1222 dose. These receptors came from an adult who received the AZD1222 COVID-19 vaccine.

The chain carries TRBV7-2 and TRBJ1-4; no firm D call. The CDR3 sequence is 17 residues long. V gave up 1 base and J gave up 0 bases, with 12 bases separating them. From germline, CDR1 is SGHTA and CDR2 FQGNSA. Written as DNA, the CDR3 is TGTGCCAGCAGCTTAGACTTTTTAAGAGCAACTAATGAAAAACTGTTTTTT. As protein: CASSLDFLRATNEKLFF.

This rearrangement joins TRBV7-9 to TRBJ1-6; D uncertain. Trimming took 0 bases from V and 12 from J, leaving 6 bases between them. This CDR3 is 12 amino acids long. The germline gives CDR1 SEHNR, CDR2 FQNEAQ (reference sequence). CDR3 in amino acids: CASSLAWEPLHF. DNA of the CDR3: TGTGCCAGCAGCTTAGCGTGGGAACCCCTCCACTTT.

J is TRBJ2-3 and V is TRBV7-9; 7 bases match TRBD2. The length of the CDR3 is 15 residues. Germline V gene data show CDR1 as SEHNR and CDR2 as FQNEAQ (reference sequence). V was pared by 5 bases and J by 1 base, with 6 bases of the junction left unmatched. The CDR3 protein is CASSARGEGTDTQYF. CDR3 nucleotides: TGTGCCAGCAGCGCCCGGGGGGAGGGCACAGATACGCAGTATTTT.

The rearrangement uses TRBV19 and TRBJ1-1; TRBD1 is a possible D gene (6 bases). The germline V and J ends were trimmed by 1 base and 6 bases, with 18 bases remaining between them. Germline loops: CDR1 LNHDA, CDR2 SQIVND (reference sequence). The CDR3 extends over 16 amino acids. CDR3 sequence (DNA): TGTGCCAGTAGTATAGCCCCGGACAGTTCGGTATCTGAAGCTTTCTTT. Amino acids: CASSIAPDSSVSEAFF. The variable domain in full, completed from reference TRBV19 and TRBJ1-1, reads DGGITQSPKYLFRKEGQNVTLSCEQNLNHDAMYWYRQDPGQGLRLIYYSQIVNDFQKGDIAEGYSVSREKKESFPLTVTSAQKNPTAFYLCASSIAPDSSVSEAFFGQGTRLTVV.

This clone was observed a single time. The chain uses TRBV18 and TRBJ1-2; possible D gene TRBD1, 5 bases. CDR1 and CDR2 from the germline V gene are KGHSH and LQKENI. Between the trimmed V and J ends, which lost 4 bases and 4 bases, there was a span of 19 bases. This CDR3 has 16 residues. CDR3 amino acids: CASSLGAGGTSYGYTF. CDR3 sequence (DNA): TGTGCCAGCTCACTTGGAGCCGGGGGAACGTCCTATGGCTACACCTTC.

The chain employs TRBV11-2 and TRBJ1-2; the match to TRBD1 covers 11 bases. J was trimmed by 0 bases and V by 1 base; bases with no gene match: 4. The V gene's germline CDR1 is SGHAT and CDR2 FQNNGV. This CDR3 is built from 17 residues. The CDR3 spells CASSLGTGGISNYGYTF. The CDR3 nucleotides read TGTGCCAGCAGCTTAGGGACAGGGGGCATCTCTAACTATGGCTACACCTTC.

The chain has TRBV27 and TRBJ2-7; TRBD2 matches 8 bases. Germline CDR1 reads MNHEY; CDR2 reads SMNVEV (reference sequence). With 5 bases clipped from V and 3 bases from J, the junction kept 6 bases outside the gene matches. This CDR3 has 14 residues. CDR3 loop: CASSTGTSNYEQYF. The CDR3 region has the DNA TGTGCCAGCAGTACGGGGACTAGTAACTACGAGCAGTACTTC.

In its sample, this clone was seen once. In DNA form, the CDR3 reads TGTGCCTGGACCAAACAGACTTATTCACCCCTCCACTTT. Its protein is CAWTKQTYSPLHF. The chain recombines TRBV30 with TRBJ1-6; D is undetermined. The CDR3 sequence is 13 residues long. V lost 4 bases to trimming and J lost 8 bases, with 12 bases between them. CDR1 and CDR2 from the germline V gene are GTSNPN and SVGIG (reference sequence). Combining the CDR3 with reference TRBV30 and TRBJ1-6 gives the whole variable domain SQTIHQWPATLVQPVGSPLSLECTVEGTSNPNLYWYRQAAGRGLQLLFYSVGIGQISSEVPQNLSASRPQDRQFILSSKKLLLSDSGFYLCAWTKQTYSPLHFGNGTRLTVT.

This clone appeared once. The chain recombines TRBV6-5 with TRBJ1-2; D remains unclear. V gave up 2 bases and J gave up 5 bases, with 9 bases separating them. This CDR3 has 13 amino acids. Germline CDR1 reads MNHEY; CDR2 reads SVGAGI. CDR3 amino acids: CASSYEPLYGYTF. The CDR3 DNA is TGTGCCAGCAGTTACGAGCCACTGTATGGCTACACCTTC.

The CDR3 bases are TGTGCCTGGAACCGTCGGGATGAAAAACTGTTTTTT. Protein sequence: CAWNRRDEKLFF. The V gene is TRBV30, the J gene TRBJ1-4, with D uncertain. V dropped 4 bases and J dropped 6 bases, with 9 bases sitting between them. Germline loops: CDR1 GTSNPN, CDR2 SVGIG (reference sequence). The CDR3 is 12 amino acids.

J is TRBJ2-4 and V is TRBV7-2; a weak D match, TRBD1 (6 bases). In germline, CDR1 is SGHTA, CDR2 FQGNSA. Trimming pared 2 bases from V and 6 bases from J, leaving 20 bases between. The CDR3 is made up of 17 amino acids. The CDR3 is CASSLILALSQGNIQYF. The CDR3 nucleotides read TGTGCCAGCAGCTTAATCCTTGCCTTGTCACAGGGAAACATTCAGTACTTC.

V usage is TRBV29-1 and J usage is TRBJ2-1; TRBD2 matches 12 bases. Germline V CDR1 and CDR2: SQVTM, ANQGSEA. The CDR3 is 17 amino acids. The V and J ends lost 6 bases and 1 base, in that order; junction bases with no gene match: 10. The DNA for the CDR3 is TGCAGCGTCCCTCTAGCGGGGGGGCTGGTGTCCTACAATGAGCAGTTCTTC. This gives the protein CSVPLAGGLVSYNEQFF.

The chain uses TRBV19 and TRBJ1-1; D is ambiguous. CDR1 LNHDA and CDR2 SQIVND come from the germline V gene (reference sequence). CDR3 length: 13 amino acids. V lost 7 bases, J lost 5 bases, and 14 bases lay in between. DNA of the CDR3: TGTGCCAGTAAAGCGGGAAGTTATACTGAAGCTTTCTTT. Amino acids: CASKAGSYTEAFF.

V usage is TRBV7-8 and J usage is TRBJ2-1; 7 bases fit TRBD2. The CDR3 length is 16 residues. The J segment lost 0 bases and the V segment lost 5 bases, leaving 7 bases of the junction unmatched. Germline CDR1 and CDR2: SGHVS and FQNEAQ. DNA for the CDR3: TGTGCCAGCAGCCTCTTTAGCGGGCGCTCCTACAATGAGCAGTTCTTC. It is translated as CASSLFSGRSYNEQFF.

The chain carries TRBV19 and TRBJ2-4; the match to TRBD2 covers 7 bases. The CDR3 sequence is 14 residues long. In germline, CDR1 is LNHDA, CDR2 SQIVND (reference sequence). V trimming: 11 bases; J trimming: 2 bases; junction bases outside the gene matches: 9. CDR3 nucleotide sequence: TGTGCCGCGGGGACTACGGGACCCAAAAACATTCAGTACTTC. It translates to CAAGTTGPKNIQYF.

V gene TRBV6-8 combines with J gene TRBJ2-1; TRBD1 or TRBD2 may be the D gene (6 bases each). Per the germline V gene, CDR1 is MNHGY and CDR2 is SAAAGT. Deletions cut 8 bases from V and 4 bases from J, with 21 bases between. The CDR3 totals 16 residues. CDR3: CASETMGGAGYNEQFF. The CDR3 nucleotides are TGTGCCAGCGAAACCATGGGGGGCGCCGGGTACAATGAGCAGTTCTTC.

This chain joins TRBV19 and TRBJ1-6; TRBD1 might be the D (5 bases). Trimming removed 6 bases from V and 3 bases from J, with 12 bases in between. Germline lookup yields CDR1 LNHDA and CDR2 SQIVND (reference sequence). The CDR3 loop spans 15 amino acids. The CDR3 reads CASSPDRVYNSPLHF. DNA of the CDR3: TGTGCCAGTAGCCCCGACAGAGTCTATAATTCACCCCTCCACTTT.

The CDR3 loop is CASSLGADTQYF. The CDR3 nucleotides read TGTGCCAGCAGTCTCGGGGCAGATACGCAGTATTTT. The chain carries TRBV7-9 and TRBJ2-3, with TRBD2 as a possible D gene (5 bases). Trimming removed 6 bases at V and 4 bases at J, with 8 bases between. The CDR3 totals 12 residues. Germline assignment: CDR1 SEHNR and CDR2 FQNEAQ (reference sequence).

In this sample, this clone turned up once. This chain connects TRBV6-1 to TRBJ2-3, with 11 bases lining up with TRBD1. With 1 base clipped from V and 4 bases from J, the junction kept 1 base outside the gene matches. The CDR3 consists of 15 residues. Per germline, CDR1 MNHNS and CDR2 SASEGT. As DNA, the CDR3 is TGTGCCAGCAGTGAAGGGACAGGGGGCGCAGATACGCAGTATTTT. This gives the protein CASSEGTGGADTQYF.

This chain uses TRBV27 with TRBJ1-3; no definite D call. The CDR3 is 14 residues long. CDR1 and CDR2 from the germline V gene are MNHEY and SMNVEV (reference sequence). Trimming took off 5 bases at V and 8 bases at J, with 16 bases between the two ends. CDR3 loop: CASSAFWGDHTIYF. As DNA, the CDR3 is TGTGCCAGCAGTGCCTTCTGGGGAGACCACACCATATATTTT.

About this clone itself: Other DNA sequences within the sample encode an identical CDR3. This chain joins TRBV4-1 and TRBJ1-4; a weak D match, TRBD1 (5 bases). This CDR3 has 15 amino acids. Deletions cut 5 bases from V and 1 base from J, with 11 bases between. Germline CDR1 MGHRA, CDR2 YSYEKL. CDR3 loop: CASSGPGRTNEKLFF. The CDR3 DNA sequence: TGCGCCAGCAGCGGTCCAGGGAGAACTAATGAAAAACTGTTTTTT.